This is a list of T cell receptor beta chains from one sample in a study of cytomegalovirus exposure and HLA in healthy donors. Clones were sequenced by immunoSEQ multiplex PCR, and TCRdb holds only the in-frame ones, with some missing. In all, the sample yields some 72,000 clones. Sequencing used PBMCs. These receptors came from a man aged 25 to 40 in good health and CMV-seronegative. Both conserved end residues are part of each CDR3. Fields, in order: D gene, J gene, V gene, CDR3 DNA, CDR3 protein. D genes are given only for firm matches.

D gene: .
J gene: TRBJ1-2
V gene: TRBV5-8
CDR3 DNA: TGTGCCAGCAGCTTTAATCGGAGAGACCCCAACTATGGCTACACCTTC
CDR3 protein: CASSFNRRDPNYGYTF

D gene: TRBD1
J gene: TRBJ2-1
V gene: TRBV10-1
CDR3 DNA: TGCACCCGGACAGGGCCTTTCTTC
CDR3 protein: CTRTGPFF

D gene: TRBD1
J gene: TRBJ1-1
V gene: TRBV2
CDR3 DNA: TGTGCCAGCACCGGGACAGAGAACACTGAAGCTTTCTTT
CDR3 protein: CASTGTENTEAFF

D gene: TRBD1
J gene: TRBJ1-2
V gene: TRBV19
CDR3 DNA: TGTGCCAGTAGTCCTCAGACAGGGGCCCTCTATGGCTACACCTTC
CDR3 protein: CASSPQTGALYGYTF

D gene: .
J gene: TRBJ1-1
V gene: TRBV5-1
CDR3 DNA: TGCGCCAGCAGCGCTTTCAGGGGTCCCAGCACTGAAGCTTTCTTT
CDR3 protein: CASSAFRGPSTEAFF

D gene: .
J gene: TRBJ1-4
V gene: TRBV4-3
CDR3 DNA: TGCGCCAGCAGCCAAGCCGGGACTAATGAAAAACTGTTTTTT
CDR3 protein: CASSQAGTNEKLFF

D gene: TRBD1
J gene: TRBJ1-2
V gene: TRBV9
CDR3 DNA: TGTGCCAGCACATTGGGACAGGCTTCAGGAGGCTACACCTTC
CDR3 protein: CASTLGQASGGYTF

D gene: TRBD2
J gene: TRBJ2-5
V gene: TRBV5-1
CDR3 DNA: TGCGCCAGCAGCTTGCTAGCGGGGGATGAGACCCAGTACTTC
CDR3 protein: CASSLLAGDETQYF

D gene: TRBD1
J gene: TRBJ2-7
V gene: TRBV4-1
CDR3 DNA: TGCGCCAGCAGCCAAGGAGACAGGGCCTCCTACGAGCAGTACTTC
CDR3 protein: CASSQGDRASYEQYF

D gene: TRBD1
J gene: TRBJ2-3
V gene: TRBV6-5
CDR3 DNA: TGTGCCAGCTCACTTACCACCACAGGGGCCGGTACGCAGTATTTT
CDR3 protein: CASSLTTTGAGTQYF

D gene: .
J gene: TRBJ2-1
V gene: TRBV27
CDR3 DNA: TGTGCCAGCAGTTTATATCGGGGGTACAATGAGCAGTTCTTC
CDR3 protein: CASSLYRGYNEQFF

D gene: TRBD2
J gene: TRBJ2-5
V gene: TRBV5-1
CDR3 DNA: TGCGCCAGCAGCGACGACCGGGACGGCTATAGCGGGAGGGCCCGGGAGACCCAGTACTTC
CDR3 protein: CASSDDRDGYSGRARETQYF

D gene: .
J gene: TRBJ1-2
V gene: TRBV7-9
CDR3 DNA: TGTGCCAGCAGCCCAGACCTGGAGGGCTATGGCTACACCTTC
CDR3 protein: CASSPDLEGYGYTF

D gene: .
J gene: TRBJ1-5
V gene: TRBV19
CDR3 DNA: TGTGCCAGTAGTCCCTGGGGGGTTCAGCCCCAGCATTTT
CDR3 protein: CASSPWGVQPQHF

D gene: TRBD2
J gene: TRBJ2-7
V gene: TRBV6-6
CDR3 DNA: TGTGCCAGCAGTTCCCCCTGGCCGGGGGGAAAGCAGTACTTC
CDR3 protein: CASSSPWPGGKQYF

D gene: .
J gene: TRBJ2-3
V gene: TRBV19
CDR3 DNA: TGTGCCAGTAGTATAGAACAGGGAGTCACAGATACGCAGTATTTT
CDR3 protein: CASSIEQGVTDTQYF

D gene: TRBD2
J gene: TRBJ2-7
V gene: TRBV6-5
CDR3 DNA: TGTGCCAGCAGTACTACTAGCGGGAACTACGAGCAGTACTTC
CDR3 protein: CASSTTSGNYEQYF

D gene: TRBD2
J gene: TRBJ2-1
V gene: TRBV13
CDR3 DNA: TGTGCCAGCAGCGTATTAGCGGGGGGGAATGAGCAGTTCTTC
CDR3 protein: CASSVLAGGNEQFF

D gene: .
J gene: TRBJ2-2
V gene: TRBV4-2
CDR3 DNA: TGTGCCAGCAGCCAACGGGGGGCTATCACCGGGGAGCTGTTTTTT
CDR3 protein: CASSQRGAITGELFF

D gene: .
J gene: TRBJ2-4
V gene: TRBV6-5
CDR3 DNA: TGTGCCAGCAGGGAGTCAGCCAAAAACATTCAGTACTTC
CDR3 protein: CASRESAKNIQYF

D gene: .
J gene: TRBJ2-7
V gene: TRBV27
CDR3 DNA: TGTGCCAGCAGTCCAAACAGGTCTACAAGCTCCTACGAGCAGTACTTC
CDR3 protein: CASSPNRSTSSYEQYF

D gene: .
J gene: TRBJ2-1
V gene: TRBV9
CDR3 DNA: TGTGCCAGCAGCCTTAGTCCAAATTACGATGAGCAGTTCTTC
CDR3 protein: CASSLSPNYDEQFF

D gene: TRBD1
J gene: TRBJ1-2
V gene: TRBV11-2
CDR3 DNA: TGTGCCAGCAGCTTAGGACAGGGCTATGGCTACACCTTC
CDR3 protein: CASSLGQGYGYTF

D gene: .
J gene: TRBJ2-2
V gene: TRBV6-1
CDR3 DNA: TGTGCCAGCAGTGGCCTAGGCGAGGAGAACACCGGGGAGCTGTTTTTT
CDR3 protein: CASSGLGEENTGELFF

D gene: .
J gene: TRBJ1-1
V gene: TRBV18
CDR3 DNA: TGTGCCAGCTCACCACGGAGGGAAAATGAAGCTTTCTTT
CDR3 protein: CASSPRRENEAFF

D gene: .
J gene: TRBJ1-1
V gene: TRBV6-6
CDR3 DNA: TGTGCCAGCAGTAGTCAGGCGAACACTGAAGCTTTCTTT
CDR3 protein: CASSSQANTEAFF

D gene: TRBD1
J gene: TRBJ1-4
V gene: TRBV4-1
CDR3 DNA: TGCGCCAGCAGCCGAACCGTACCCGGGACAGGGGGGGCTAATGAAAAACTGTTTTTT
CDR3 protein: CASSRTVPGTGGANEKLFF

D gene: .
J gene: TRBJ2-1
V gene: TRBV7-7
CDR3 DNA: TGTGCTAGCAGCTTAGCCGGGGACAATGAGCAGTTCTTC
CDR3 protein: CASSLAGDNEQFF

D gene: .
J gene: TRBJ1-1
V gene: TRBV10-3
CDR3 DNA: TGTGCCATCTCGCAGGGAGGGGCTGAAGCTTTCTTT
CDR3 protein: CAISQGGAEAFF

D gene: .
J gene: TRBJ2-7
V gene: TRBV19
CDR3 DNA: TGTGCCAGTAGTCCTCGACTCAGGGGGGCCTACGAGCAGTACTTC
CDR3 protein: CASSPRLRGAYEQYF

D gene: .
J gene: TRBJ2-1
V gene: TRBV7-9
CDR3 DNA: TGTGCCAGCAGCTCCTCTCGGGGGTACAATGAGCAGTTCTTC
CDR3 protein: CASSSSRGYNEQFF

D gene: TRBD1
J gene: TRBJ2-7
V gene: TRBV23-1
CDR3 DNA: TGCGCCAGCAGTCGACCCGGGACAGGCCTCTACGAGCAGTACTTC
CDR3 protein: CASSRPGTGLYEQYF

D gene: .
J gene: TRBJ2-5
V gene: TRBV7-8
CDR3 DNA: TGTGCCAGCAGCTTAGCGTGGGCTGAAGAGACCCAGTACTTC
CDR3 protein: CASSLAWAEETQYF

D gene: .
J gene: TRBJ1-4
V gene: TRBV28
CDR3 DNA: TGTGCCAGCAGTTACTCACTCGGGACAAATAGGGGTGAAAAACTGTTTTTT
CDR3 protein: CASSYSLGTNRGEKLFF

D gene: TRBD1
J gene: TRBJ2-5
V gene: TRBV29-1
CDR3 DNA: TGCAGCGGGGGACAGGGGCAAGGAGAGACCCAGTACTTC
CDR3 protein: CSGGQGQGETQYF